A selection of T cell receptor beta chains follows, all from one sample in a study of blood T cell repertoires in COVID-19. Assay: immunoSEQ multiplex PCR; the TCRdb copy retains only in-frame clones and omits some. Altogether about 130,000 clones are present, 70% to 90% being singletons, with the ten largest covering over 1%. Sequenced input: peripheral blood. The source of these receptors is a woman aged 80 or over with acute or convalescent COVID-19. Each CDR3 is given with its conserved first and last residue. A D gene is named only where the DNA matches it firmly. A clone size is listed for some rows: how often the clone was seen (once, few, many), or a class if it is expanded.

V	D	J	size	CDR3	DNA
TRBV5-1	TRBD2	TRBJ2-1	-	CASSAGTSISDGPEQFF	TGCGCCAGCAGCGCCGGGACTAGCATTTCCGACGGACCTGAGCAGTTCTTC
TRBV7-3	-	TRBJ2-1	-	CASSLRLGYGDEQFF	TGTGCCAGCAGCTTACGGTTGGGTTACGGAGATGAGCAGTTCTTC
TRBV6-5	TRBD2	TRBJ2-3	-	CASSTAGGDTQYF	TGTGCCAGCAGCACCGCGGGGGGAGATACGCAGTATTTT
TRBV4-3	-	TRBJ2-3	-	CASSQQGWGTDTQYF	TGCGCCAGCAGCCAACAGGGATGGGGCACAGATACGCAGTATTTT
TRBV5-1	TRBD2	TRBJ2-1	-	CASSLVGTSKEQFF	TGCGCCAGCAGCTTGGTCGGGACTAGTAAAGAGCAGTTCTTC
TRBV5-1	-	TRBJ2-3	-	CASSLQGHYPSTDTQYF	TGCGCCAGCAGCTTGCAAGGACACTATCCTAGCACAGATACGCAGTATTTT
TRBV4-1	-	TRBJ1-5	-	CASSRGSGQGAQHF	TGCGCCAGCAGCCGAGGCTCGGGACAAGGGGCCCAGCATTTT
TRBV23-1	-	TRBJ1-2	-	CASGRPGTDYYGYTF	TGCGCCAGCGGACGACCCGGGACTGACTACTATGGCTACACCTTC
TRBV9	-	TRBJ1-3	-	CASSVVPDSGNTIYF	TGTGCCAGCAGCGTAGTGCCAGACTCTGGAAACACCATATATTTT
TRBV2	TRBD1	TRBJ2-3	-	CASSFTGGGTQYF	TGTGCCAGCAGTTTTACAGGGGGCGGTACGCAGTATTTT
TRBV28	TRBD1	TRBJ2-7	-	CASKQGADRYEQYF	TGTGCCAGCAAACAGGGGGCAGACCGCTACGAGCAGTACTTC
TRBV6-5	TRBD2	TRBJ2-1	-	CASSYGGGRYNEQFF	TGTGCCAGCAGTTACGGGGGGGGTCGGTACAATGAGCAGTTCTTC
TRBV19	TRBD1	TRBJ1-4	-	CASSMRQGFNEKLFF	TGTGCCAGTAGTATGCGACAGGGGTTTAATGAAAAACTGTTTTTT
TRBV7-2	TRBD2	TRBJ2-5	-	CASKRRGSEETQYF	TGTGCCAGCAAAAGGCGGGGGTCGGAAGAGACCCAGTACTTC
TRBV7-6	-	TRBJ1-2	-	CASSIGSSF	TGTGCCAGCAGCATTGGCTCCTCCTTC
TRBV5-1	TRBD1	TRBJ1-5	-	CASSTGQGTNQPQHF	TGCGCCAGCAGCACGGGACAGGGGACAAATCAGCCCCAGCATTTT
TRBV6-4	-	TRBJ1-2	few	CASSPDLGTPYGYTF	TGTGCCAGCAGTCCCGATCTCGGGACACCTTATGGCTACACCTTC